The 5 T cell receptor beta chains below come from one sample, sequenced in a study of cytomegalovirus exposure and HLA in healthy donors. The primer mix had 60 Vbeta and 13 Jbeta primers. Using immunoSEQ multiplex PCR, the repertoire was profiled, and TCRdb retains in-frame clones only, with some absent. This table holds some 62,000 clones, around 87% found once. The sample taken for sequencing was PBMCs. The receptor set was obtained from a man aged 18-30 years in good health and CMV-seronegative.

The chain couples TRBV11-2 to TRBJ1-5; 8 bases map to TRBD1. The trim removed 4 bases at V and 5 bases at J, leaving 4 bases unmatched. CDR1 is SGHAT, CDR2 FQNNGV, per germline. The CDR3 totals 14 residues. This CDR3 is CASSWEDRDQPQHF. In nucleotides, the CDR3 is TGTGCCAGCAGCTGGGAGGACAGGGATCAGCCCCAGCATTTT.

The rearrangement joins TRBV6-1 to TRBJ1-2; 8 bases fit TRBD1. CDR1 is MNHNS and CDR2 is SASEGT in the germline V gene. The CDR3 loop spans 12 amino acids. After removal of 9 bases from V and 4 bases from J, the junction contained 4 bases not matched to a gene. DNA for the CDR3: TGTGCCAGTGGACAGGGCCTCTATGGCTACACCTTC. Amino acid sequence: CASGQGLYGYTF.

The chain combines TRBV7-2 with TRBJ2-4; D possibly corresponds to TRBD1 (5 bases). Germline loops: CDR1 SGHTA, CDR2 FQGNSA. The CDR3 extends over 13 amino acids. V lost 8 bases and J lost 10, with 18 bases in between. CDR3 region: CASGFLGQGIQYF. CDR3 nucleotide sequence: TGTGCCAGCGGGTTTTTGGGGCAAGGAATTCAGTACTTC.

V gene TRBV15 combines with J gene TRBJ2-3, with a weak D call TRBD2 (6 bases). CDR1 is LNHNV, CDR2 YYDKDF, per germline (reference sequence). The CDR3 is 14 residues long. V lost 4 bases and J lost 4, with 12 bases in between. CDR3 region: CATSIRRGSDTQYF. The CDR3 nucleotides are TGTGCCACCAGCATACGGAGGGGTTCAGATACGCAGTATTTT.

This clone has more than one count but fewer than ten. CDR3 sequence: CASSYSGQGGQPQHF. CDR3 nucleotides: TGTGCCAGCAGTTACTCCGGACAGGGCGGTCAGCCCCAGCATTTT. The J gene is TRBJ1-5, the V gene TRBV6-5; 8 bases fit TRBD1. The CDR3 runs 15 residues. The V gene's germline CDR1 is MNHEY and CDR2 SVGAGI. Trimming took 0 bases from V and 6 from J; bases not matched to a gene: 4.